The clone carrying this T cell receptor beta chain was observed a few times. Its antigen is unidentified. CDR3 size: 16 residues. V was trimmed by 0 bases and J by 0 bases, leaving 9 bases between them. In germline, CDR1 is LGHNA, CDR2 YSLEER. The sample belongs to a study of T-cell memory formation after mild COVID-19. Study details: The study found TCR clusters largely donor specific. Study findings and constraints: Some clones that responded turned up in pre-infection memory, which suggests that cross-reactive memory joined in. The study found contracting CD4+ clones mainly in CM and EM and contracting CD8+ clones in EMRA.

Libraries for TCRalpha and TCRbeta carried sample barcodes and unique molecular identifiers via 5'RACE. TCRdb used MiXCR to reprocess the 5' RACE reads, holding one entry per CDR3 protein. The sample lists 90,000 to 120,000 distinct CDR3 sequences; approximately 15% were seen once. Sequencing was carried out using PBMCs or a T cell subset sorted from them (not recorded which). This clonotype was obtained from a man younger than 35 who had mild COVID-19 (a few samples of this study predate the infection). Cell type and time point are not known. The rearrangement uses TRBV4-3 and TRBJ2-4; D uncertain. The CDR3 is CASSQDGFLAKNIQYF. As DNA, the CDR3 is TGCGCCAGCAGCCAAGATGGTTTCTTAGCCAAAAACATTCAGTACTTC.